The rows below give T cell receptor beta chains drawn from one sample of a study of blood T cell repertoires in COVID-19. Clones were read by immunoSEQ multiplex PCR, and TCRdb kept only the in-frame ones, dropping some. The sample includes tens of thousands of clones, roughly 87% of them seen just once. Sequenced material: peripheral blood. The receptors derive from a woman over 75 with COVID-19, enrolled during active disease. Each CDR3 is given with its conserved first and last residue. The D gene is left open where the match is weak. Not every row has a clone size; where given, it reads once, few, many or a size class.

V,J,D,size,DNA,CDR3
TRBV2,TRBJ2-1,TRBD2,-,TGTGCCAGCAGTGTGAAGAGGGGACTAGCAACGAATGAGCAGTTCTTC,CASSVKRGLATNEQFF
TRBV11-2,TRBJ1-1,TRBD1,-,TGTGCCAGCAGCTTAGATTGGGGACAGGGGGCCTCAGCTACTGAAGCTTTCTTT,CASSLDWGQGASATEAFF
TRBV28,TRBJ1-1,-,-,TGTGCCAGCAGTTTAACAGCCATGAACACTGAAGCTTTCTTT,CASSLTAMNTEAFF
TRBV11-3,TRBJ2-1,TRBD1,-,TGTGCCAGCAGCTTAGGACAGGGCAATGAGCAGTTCTTC,CASSLGQGNEQFF
TRBV5-1,TRBJ2-1,TRBD1,-,TGCGCCAGCAGCTTCACAGGGGGCAAGAACAATGAGCAGTTCTTC,CASSFTGGKNNEQFF
TRBV9,TRBJ2-1,-,-,TGTGCCAGCAGCGTGCTGGGGGCCCCCTACAATGAGCAGTTCTTC,CASSVLGAPYNEQFF
TRBV18,TRBJ2-7,TRBD2,-,TGTGCCAGCTCACCTACCCCAGCGGGGCTCCCCTACGAGCAGTACTTC,CASSPTPAGLPYEQYF
TRBV2,TRBJ1-2,TRBD1,-,TGTGCCAGCAGTGAAATCGGGACAGGGTTTAATGGCTACACCTTC,CASSEIGTGFNGYTF
TRBV15,TRBJ2-3,-,few,TGTGCCACCAGCAGAGATCTGGCCTCAGATACGCAGTATTTT,CATSRDLASDTQYF
TRBV2,TRBJ2-7,TRBD2,-,TGTGCCAGCAGTTATACGCTGGGACTAGCGGTAATATCCTACGAGCAGTACTTC,CASSYTLGLAVISYEQYF
TRBV14,TRBJ1-1,-,-,TGTGCCAGCAGCCATCTTACGCAGGGGCTAAACACTGAAGCTTTCTTT,CASSHLTQGLNTEAFF
TRBV7-2,TRBJ1-2,-,-,TGTGCCAGCAGCTTAGGGGCCTCTGGCTACACCTTC,CASSLGASGYTF
TRBV27,TRBJ1-6,TRBD1,few,TGTGCCAGCAGTTCCCCGACAGGGCCGAATTCACCCCTCCACTTT,CASSSPTGPNSPLHF
TRBV7-8,TRBJ1-4,-,-,TGTGCCAGCAGCTTAGGAGGACAGTATAATGAAAAACTGTTTTTT,CASSLGGQYNEKLFF
TRBV9,TRBJ1-2,TRBD1,once,TGTGCCAGCAGCGTAGGAGGGACAGGAAACTATGGCTACACCTTC,CASSVGGTGNYGYTF
TRBV19,TRBJ1-2,-,-,TGTGCCAGTAGTTACAGGGAAATCTATGGCTACACCTTC,CASSYREIYGYTF
TRBV5-1,TRBJ2-3,TRBD1,-,TGCGCCAGCAGCGTAGGGACAGGAGGGGGCACAGATACGCAGTATTTT,CASSVGTGGGTDTQYF
TRBV27,TRBJ2-3,TRBD2,-,TGTGCCAGCAGTTTAAAAGCGGGGGCCGATACGCAGTATTTT,CASSLKAGADTQYF
TRBV9,TRBJ2-1,TRBD2,-,TGTGCCAGCAGCGTAGACGGGGGGAACTACAATGAGCAGTTCTTC,CASSVDGGNYNEQFF
TRBV21-1,TRBJ1-5,-,-,TGTGCCAGCGGAGAGACAGGGTACAATCAGCCCCAGCATTTT,CASGETGYNQPQHF
TRBV5-1,TRBJ2-7,-,-,TGCGCCAGCAGCCTGGCAACCTGGGGGGACTCCTCCTACGAGCAGTACTTC,CASSLATWGDSSYEQYF
TRBV5-1,TRBJ2-5,-,-,TGCGCCAGCAGGCAGGGGTCAGGGGCTGGGGAGACCCAGTACTTC,CASRQGSGAGETQYF
TRBV5-4,TRBJ1-1,-,-,TGTGCCAGCAGCTTGCAGGCGAACACTGAAGCTTTCTTT,CASSLQANTEAFF
TRBV15,TRBJ1-5,-,-,TGTGCCACTGGCCGGGGTTATCAGCCCCAGCATTTT,CATGRGYQPQHF
TRBV18,TRBJ2-3,-,-,TGTGCCAGCTCACCACGGGCCACAGATACGCAGTATTTT,CASSPRATDTQYF
TRBV19,TRBJ1-2,-,-,TGTGCCAGTAAACAGTCGTCCTATGGCTACACCTTC,CASKQSSYGYTF
TRBV24-1,TRBJ2-1,TRBD1,-,TGTGCCACCGGGACAGAGTACCTCAATGAGCAGTTCTTC,CATGTEYLNEQFF
TRBV5-4,TRBJ2-5,TRBD2,-,TGTGCCAGCAGCGAGGGACTAGCGGGGGGCCAAGAGACCCAGTACTTC,CASSEGLAGGQETQYF
TRBV5-1,TRBJ2-5,TRBD1,-,TGCGCCAGCAGCCTGGACAGGGGTTCCCAAGAGACCCAGTACTTC,CASSLDRGSQETQYF
TRBV5-4,TRBJ2-2,TRBD2,-,TGTGCCAGCAGCTTGGGATCTAGCGGGGGGGCGGGCACCGGGGAGCTGTTTTTT,CASSLGSSGGAGTGELFF
TRBV5-1,TRBJ2-7,TRBD2,once,TGCGCCAGCAGCTTGGCCACTAGCGGGGGGCTCTACGAGCAGTACTTC,CASSLATSGGLYEQYF
TRBV5-4,TRBJ2-7,-,-,TGTGCCAGCAGCTTGGATACCTACGAGCAGTACTTC,CASSLDTYEQYF
TRBV5-1,TRBJ1-2,-,-,TGCGCCAGCAGCTTAGTTGGAGGGTTTGACTATGGCTACACCTTC,CASSLVGGFDYGYTF
TRBV19,TRBJ1-5,TRBD1,-,TGTGCCAGTAGTATTCTCGGGACAGCGCCCAATCAGCCCCAGCATTTT,CASSILGTAPNQPQHF
TRBV6-2/TRBV6-3,TRBJ1-2,-,-,TGTGCCAGCACCCCGCCGGGGGGCTCTGGCTACACCTTC,CASTPPGGSGYTF
TRBV30,TRBJ2-3,TRBD2,once,TGTGCCTGGAATTCCGGGGGGGCCGGGACAGATACGCAGTATTTT,CAWNSGGAGTDTQYF
TRBV18,TRBJ2-3,TRBD2,few,TGTGCCAGCTCACCCCCTAGCGGTAGCACAGATACGCAGTATTTT,CASSPPSGSTDTQYF
TRBV30,TRBJ1-2,-,few,TGTGCCTGGAGTGGGTTCGGCTATGGCTACACCTTC,CAWSGFGYGYTF
TRBV3-1/TRBV3-2,TRBJ2-5,-,-,TGTGCCAGCAGCCAAGTAAGGGGGGAGACCCAGTACTTC,CASSQVRGETQYF
TRBV19,TRBJ2-1,TRBD1,-,TGTGCCAGTAGTTTCCGGGACAGGGGCGATGAGCAGTTCTTC,CASSFRDRGDEQFF
TRBV27,TRBJ1-1,-,-,TGTGCCAGCAGTCCCCGGGGGGTGACTGAAGCTTTCTTT,CASSPRGVTEAFF
TRBV19,TRBJ2-5,TRBD1,-,TGTGCCAGTAGTATGAGGACAGGGGGTAGGGAGACCCAGTACTTC,CASSMRTGGRETQYF
TRBV12-1,TRBJ2-1,-,-,TGTGCCAGCAGCTTCTTAAGCCGCGGGGGAGATTTTATCTATGAGCAGTTCTTC,CASSFLSRGGDFIYEQFF
TRBV29-1,TRBJ1-1,TRBD1,-,TGCAGCGTCCAAGCCCTAGACAGGGCCGATGAAGCTTTCTTT,CSVQALDRADEAFF
TRBV9,TRBJ1-4,-,-,TGTGCCAGCAGCCCAAGGACAGAGTTGTTAACTAATGAAAAACTGTTTTTT,CASSPRTELLTNEKLFF
TRBV5-4,TRBJ2-3,-,-,TGTGCCAGCAGAATGATCACCAAACGAGGCACAGATACGCAGTATTTT,CASRMITKRGTDTQYF
TRBV4-1,TRBJ1-2,TRBD1,many,TGCGCCAGCAGCCAAGTTGGTCCGGGACAGGGGTTGTTGGGCTACACCTTC,CASSQVGPGQGLLGYTF
TRBV5-6,TRBJ2-7,-,-,TGTGCCAGCAGCCCTACAGGGAACTACGAGCAGTACTTC,CASSPTGNYEQYF
TRBV4-1,TRBJ1-1,TRBD1,-,TGCGCCAGCAGCCAAGATTTCTCCAGGGGGCGGGTAGCTTTCTTT,CASSQDFSRGRVAFF
TRBV6-5,TRBJ2-1,-,once,TGTGCCAGCACCCCAATCGGGAACAATGAGCAGTTCTTC,CASTPIGNNEQFF
TRBV11-2,TRBJ1-1,-,few,TGTGCCAGCAGCTTAGATCGGAGGAACACTGAAGCTTTCTTT,CASSLDRRNTEAFF
TRBV19,TRBJ2-4,-,-,TGTGCCAGTAGCCCCCTAGCCTCCAAAAACATTCAGTACTTC,CASSPLASKNIQYF